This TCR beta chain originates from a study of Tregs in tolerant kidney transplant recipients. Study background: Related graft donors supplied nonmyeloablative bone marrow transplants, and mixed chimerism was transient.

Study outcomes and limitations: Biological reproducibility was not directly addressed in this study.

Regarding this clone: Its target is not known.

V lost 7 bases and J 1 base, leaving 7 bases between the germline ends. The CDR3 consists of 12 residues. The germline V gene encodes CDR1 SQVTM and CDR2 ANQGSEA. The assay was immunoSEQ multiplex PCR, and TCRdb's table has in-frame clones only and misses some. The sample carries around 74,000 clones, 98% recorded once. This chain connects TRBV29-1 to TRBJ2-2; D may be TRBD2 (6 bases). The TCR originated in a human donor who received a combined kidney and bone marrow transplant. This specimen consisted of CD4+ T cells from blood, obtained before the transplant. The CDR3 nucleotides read TGCAGCGGGCGGGGGAACACCGGGGAGCTGTTTTTT. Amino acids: CSGRGNTGELFF.